This note documents a single T cell receptor (beta chain) sequence. Its antigen is undetermined. The sample comes from a study of T cells in Graves' hyperthyroidism and ophthalmopathy. Exclusion of patients followed from uncontrolled infection, other autoimmune disease, pregnancy or lactation. General study results and limits: In blood, most of the thyroid clonotypes expanded above 0.001 were also present. Separating ophthalmopathy from stable hyperthyroidism was achieved by a 13 V-J model.

Germline assignment: CDR1 KGHSH and CDR2 LQKENI. This CDR3 contains 16 residues. The germline V and J ends were trimmed by 3 bases and 0 bases, with 11 bases remaining between them. It was RNA transcripts that yielded the amplified TCR beta CDR3 regions. HTBI primers were the set used in a first-round RT-PCR of the TCR CDR3. TCRdb fed the multiplex PCR reads into MiXCR, producing one record per CDR3 protein. The sample lists under 400,000 distinct CDR3 sequences; approximately 13% were seen once. The sequenced material came from blood. The chain has TRBV18 and TRBJ1-4, with D perhaps matching TRBD1 (6 bases). The source is a woman aged 55-75 years with Graves' hyperthyroidism. CDR3 amino acids: CASSPRQATTNEKLFF. The DNA of the CDR3 is TGTGCCAGCTCACCCCGACAGGCAACAACTAATGAAAAACTGTTTTTT. The variable domain in full, with the rest retrieved from reference TRBV18 and TRBJ1-4, is NAGVMQNPRHLVRRRGQEARLRCSPMKGHSHVYWYRQLPEEGLKFMVYLQKENIIDESGMPKERFSAEFPKEGPSILRIQQVVRGDSAAYFCASSPRQATTNEKLFFGSGTQLSVL.